This T cell receptor (beta chain) was identified during a study of PD-1 blockade in classical Hodgkin lymphoma. This sample's time point: cycle 4 day 1 (C4D1), after more than five weeks of nivolumab. All trial patients relapsed after autologous stem cell transplantation. Germline loops: CDR1 SGHVS, CDR2 FQNEAQ. This CDR3 contains 16 residues. Trimming shortened V by 3 bases and J by 11 bases, and 22 bases separated the two germline ends. Profiling relied on immunoSEQ multiplex PCR, and the TCRdb table lists in-frame clones only, not all of them. The table includes 20,000 or so clones, over 70% detected once.

The specimen was peripheral blood mononuclear cells (PBMCs), collected before the fourth cycle of nivolumab. The receptor's source is a human donor with classical Hodgkin lymphoma. The chain carries TRBV7-8 and TRBJ1-4; a weak D match, TRBD1 (5 bases). CDR3 in DNA: TGTGCCAGCAGCTTGTCGACAGACCCGCAAGTTGGCAAACTGTTTTTT. It yields the protein CASSLSTDPQVGKLFF.